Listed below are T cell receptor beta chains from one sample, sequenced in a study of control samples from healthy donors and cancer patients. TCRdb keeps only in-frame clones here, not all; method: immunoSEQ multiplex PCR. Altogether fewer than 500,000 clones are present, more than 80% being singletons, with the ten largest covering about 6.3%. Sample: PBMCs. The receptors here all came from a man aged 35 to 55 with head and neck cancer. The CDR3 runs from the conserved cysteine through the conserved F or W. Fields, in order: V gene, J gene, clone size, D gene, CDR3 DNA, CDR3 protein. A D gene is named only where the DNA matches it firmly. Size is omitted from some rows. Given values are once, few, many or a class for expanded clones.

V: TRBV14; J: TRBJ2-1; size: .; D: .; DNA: TGTGCCAGCAGCCAAGGCCAGGGTTTACGGAATGAGCAGTTCTTC; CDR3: CASSQGQGLRNEQFF
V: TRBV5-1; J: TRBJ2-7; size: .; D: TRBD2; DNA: TGCGCCAGCAGCTTAGGAACTAGCGGTAAGGCGTACGAGCAGTACTTC; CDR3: CASSLGTSGKAYEQYF
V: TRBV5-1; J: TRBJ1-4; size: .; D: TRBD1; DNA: TGCGCCAGCAGCTTGAGGACAGGGGGCGGACGGACTAATGAAAAACTGTTTTTT; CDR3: CASSLRTGGGRTNEKLFF
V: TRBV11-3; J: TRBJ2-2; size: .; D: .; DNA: TGTGCCAGCAAAGAGGGACCGAACACCGGGGAGCTGTTTTTT; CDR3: CASKEGPNTGELFF
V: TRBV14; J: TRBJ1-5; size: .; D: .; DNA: TGTGCCAGCAGCCTAGGGGGGGGCAATCAGCCCCAGCATTTT; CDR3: CASSLGGGNQPQHF
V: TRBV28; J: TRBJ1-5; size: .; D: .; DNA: TGTGCCAGCAGTCAAGGGGTCAATCAGCCCCAGCATTTT; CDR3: CASSQGVNQPQHF
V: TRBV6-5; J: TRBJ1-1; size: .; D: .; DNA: TGTGCCAGCAGTTACTCGGCCGCGGGAGATAACACTGAAGCTTTCTTT; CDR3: CASSYSAAGDNTEAFF
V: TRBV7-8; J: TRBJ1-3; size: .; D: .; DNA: TGTGCCAGCAGCTTAGACCTCTTATTCCAGACAGTGGATGGGGCTGGAAACACCATATATTTT; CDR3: CASSLDLLFQTVDGAGNTIYF
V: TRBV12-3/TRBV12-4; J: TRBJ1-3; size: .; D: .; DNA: TGTGCCAGCAGTTTCGGTGGAAACACCATATATTTT; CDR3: CASSFGGNTIYF
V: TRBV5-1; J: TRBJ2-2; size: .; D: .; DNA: TGCGCCAGCAGCTTGGGTCCCAGGGAAAACACCGGGGAGCTGTTTTTT; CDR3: CASSLGPRENTGELFF
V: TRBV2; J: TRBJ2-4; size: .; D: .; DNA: TGTGCCAGCAGTGATGTGACCGTCCCCGACAAAAACATTCAGTACTTC; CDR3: CASSDVTVPDKNIQYF
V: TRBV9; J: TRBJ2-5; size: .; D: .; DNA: TGTGCCAGCAGCATGCAGGGTTTCCCTGGGCAGACCCAGTACTTC; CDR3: CASSMQGFPGQTQYF
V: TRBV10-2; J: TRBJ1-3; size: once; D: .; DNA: TGCGCCAGCAGTGACGGGGGGCTTGGAAACACCATATATTTT; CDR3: CASSDGGLGNTIYF
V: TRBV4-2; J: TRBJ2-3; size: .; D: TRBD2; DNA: TGTGCCAGCAGCACCCTAGCGGGGGGAACCACAGATACGCAGTATTTT; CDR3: CASSTLAGGTTDTQYF
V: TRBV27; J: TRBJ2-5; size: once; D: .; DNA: TGTGCCAGCAGTTCAAGGACAGCTCAAGAGACCCAGTACTTC; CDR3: CASSSRTAQETQYF
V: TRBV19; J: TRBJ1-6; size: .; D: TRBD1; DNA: TGTGCCAGTAGTAACGGACAGGACAATTCACCCCTCCACTTT; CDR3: CASSNGQDNSPLHF
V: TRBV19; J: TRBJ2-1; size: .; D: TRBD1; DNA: TGTGCCAGTATAGGAGGAAGACAGGGGGCGAATGAGCAGTTCTTC; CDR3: CASIGGRQGANEQFF
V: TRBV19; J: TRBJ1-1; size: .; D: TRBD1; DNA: TGTGCCAGTAGTCTTGGGGGAGGGACAGAAGGTCTCTCAGCTTTCTTT; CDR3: CASSLGGGTEGLSAFF
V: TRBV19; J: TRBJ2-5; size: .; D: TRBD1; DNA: TGTGCCAGTAGTTCCAACAGGGGTTCAGGAGAGACCCAGTACTTC; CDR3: CASSSNRGSGETQYF
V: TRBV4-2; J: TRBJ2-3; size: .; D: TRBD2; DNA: TGTGCCAGCAGCCAAGATTCCAGGGCTAGCGGGAGGGTCACAGATACGCAGTATTTT; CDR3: CASSQDSRASGRVTDTQYF
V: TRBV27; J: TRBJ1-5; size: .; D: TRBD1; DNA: TGTGCCAGCAGCGTCGAAGGGACAGGGATTTTCCAGCCCCAGCATTTT; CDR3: CASSVEGTGIFQPQHF
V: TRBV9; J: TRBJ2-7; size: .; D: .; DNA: TGTGCCAGCAGCGTAGTGGGGACGGCCTACGAGCAGTACTTC; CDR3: CASSVVGTAYEQYF
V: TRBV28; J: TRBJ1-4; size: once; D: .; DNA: TGTGCCAGCAGTTTAATCTCCCCAAGAGGAGAAAAACTGTTTTTT; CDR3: CASSLISPRGEKLFF
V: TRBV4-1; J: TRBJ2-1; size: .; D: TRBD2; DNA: TGCGCCAGCAGCCAAGATTTCTCGACCGGGACTAGCGGAAATGAGCAGTTCTTC; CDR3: CASSQDFSTGTSGNEQFF
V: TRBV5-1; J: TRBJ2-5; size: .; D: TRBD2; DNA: TGCGCCAGCAGCACAGGGACTAGCGGGGGGCAAGAGACCCAGTACTTC; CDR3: CASSTGTSGGQETQYF
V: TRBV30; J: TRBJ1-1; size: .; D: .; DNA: TGTGCCTGGAAGGGGGGGCCAACTATTGAAGCTTTCTTT; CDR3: CAWKGGPTIEAFF
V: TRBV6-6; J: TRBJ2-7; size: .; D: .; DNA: TGTGCCAGCAGTTGGACGGTTACCTACGAGCAGTACTTC; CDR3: CASSWTVTYEQYF
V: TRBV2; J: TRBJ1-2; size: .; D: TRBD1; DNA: TGTGCCAGCACTCTGCCAAAGCTACAGGGGGTCCCTAACTATGGCTACACCTTC; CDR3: CASTLPKLQGVPNYGYTF
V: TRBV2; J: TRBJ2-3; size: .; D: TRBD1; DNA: TGTGCCAGCAGTCACACTGTACAGGGGCGCACTAGCACAGATACGCAGTATTTT; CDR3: CASSHTVQGRTSTDTQYF
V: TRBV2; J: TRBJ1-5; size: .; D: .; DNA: TGTGCCAGCATGGGAACGGGCGGTCGGAGCAATCAGCCCCAGCATTTT; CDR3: CASMGTGGRSNQPQHF
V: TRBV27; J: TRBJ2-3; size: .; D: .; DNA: TGTGCCAGCAGTTCCCACACAGATACGCAGTATTTT; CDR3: CASSSHTDTQYF
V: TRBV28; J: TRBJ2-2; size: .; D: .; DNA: TGTGCCAGCAGCCGCAGATCGAACACCGGGGAGCTGTTTTTT; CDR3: CASSRRSNTGELFF
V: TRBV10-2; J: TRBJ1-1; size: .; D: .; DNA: TGCGCCAGCACAGGGGTGCCGAACACTGAAGCTTTCTTT; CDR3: CASTGVPNTEAFF
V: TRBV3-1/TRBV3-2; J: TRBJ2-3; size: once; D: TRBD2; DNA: TGTGCCAGCAGCCCGAGGACTAGCGGCGCAGATACGCAGTATTTT; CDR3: CASSPRTSGADTQYF
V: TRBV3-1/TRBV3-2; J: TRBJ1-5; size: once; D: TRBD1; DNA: TGTGCCAGCAGCCCACGGACAGGGTTAAATCAGCCCCAGCATTTT; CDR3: CASSPRTGLNQPQHF
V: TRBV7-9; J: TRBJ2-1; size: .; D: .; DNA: TGTGCCAGCAGCTTACGACAGGGAGGAATCAATGAGCAGTTCTTC; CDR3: CASSLRQGGINEQFF
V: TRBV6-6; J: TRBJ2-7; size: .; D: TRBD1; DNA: TGTGCCAGCAGTTACGCCATCAGGGGGGAGCAGTACTTC; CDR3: CASSYAIRGEQYF
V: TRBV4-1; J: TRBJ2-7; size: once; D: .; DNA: TGCGCCAGCAGCCAAGAACAGGTCCCAACCTACGAGCAGTACTTC; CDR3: CASSQEQVPTYEQYF
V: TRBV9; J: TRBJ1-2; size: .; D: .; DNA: TGTGCCAGCAGCGTAGGTGATCTTAACTATGGCTACACCTTC; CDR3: CASSVGDLNYGYTF
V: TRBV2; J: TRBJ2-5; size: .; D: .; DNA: TGTGCCAGCAAGAGGGAGCTGGAGACCCAGTACTTC; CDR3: CASKRELETQYF
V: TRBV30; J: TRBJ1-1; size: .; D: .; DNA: TGTGCCTGGGGGTTCAGGGAGATGGGTAAAGCTTTCTTT; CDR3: CAWGFREMGKAFF
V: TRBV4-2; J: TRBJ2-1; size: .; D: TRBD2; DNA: TGTGCCAGCAGCCAAGATCGGACTAGTCACAATGAGCAGTTCTTC; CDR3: CASSQDRTSHNEQFF
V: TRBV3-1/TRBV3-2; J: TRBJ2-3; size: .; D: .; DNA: TGTGCCAGCAGCCAAGGATCGAGTTCGTCGGGGACGCAGTATTTT; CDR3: CASSQGSSSSGTQYF
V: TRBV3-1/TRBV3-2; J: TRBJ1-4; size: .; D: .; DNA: TGTGCCAGCAGCGGCGGCAGTCCGGAAAAACTGTTTTTT; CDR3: CASSGGSPEKLFF
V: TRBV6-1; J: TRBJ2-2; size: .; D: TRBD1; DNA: TGTGCCAGCAGTGGGGACAGTTTTACGAACACCGGGGAGCTGTTTTTT; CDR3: CASSGDSFTNTGELFF
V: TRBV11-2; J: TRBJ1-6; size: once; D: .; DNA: TGTGCCAGCAGCGTACAGAATTCACCCCTCCACTTT; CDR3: CASSVQNSPLHF
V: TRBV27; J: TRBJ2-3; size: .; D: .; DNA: TGTGCCAGCAGTTTATGGACCGAGGTGGGCACAGATACGCAGTATTTT; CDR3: CASSLWTEVGTDTQYF
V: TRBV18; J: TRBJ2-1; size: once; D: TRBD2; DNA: TGTGCCAGCTCACCACTTCCGACACTAGCGGTCTCCTACAATGAGCAGTTCTTC; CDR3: CASSPLPTLAVSYNEQFF
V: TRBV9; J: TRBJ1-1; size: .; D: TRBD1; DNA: TGTGCCAGCAGCGTATTTGAGGGGGCCACTGAAGCTTTCTTT; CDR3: CASSVFEGATEAFF